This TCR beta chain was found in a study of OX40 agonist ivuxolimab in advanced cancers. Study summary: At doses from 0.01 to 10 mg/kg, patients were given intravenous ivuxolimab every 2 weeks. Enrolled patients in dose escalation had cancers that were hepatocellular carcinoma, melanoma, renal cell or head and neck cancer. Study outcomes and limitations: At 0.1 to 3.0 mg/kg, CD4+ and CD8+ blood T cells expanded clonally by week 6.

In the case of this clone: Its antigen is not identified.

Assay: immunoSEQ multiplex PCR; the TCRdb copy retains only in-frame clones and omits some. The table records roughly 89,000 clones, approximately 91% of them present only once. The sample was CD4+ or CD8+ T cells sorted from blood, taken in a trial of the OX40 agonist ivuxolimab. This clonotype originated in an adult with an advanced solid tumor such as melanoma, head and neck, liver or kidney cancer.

CDR3 region: CASSFPSDRGFPYEQYF. DNA for the CDR3: TGTGCCAGCAGTTTCCCCTCGGACAGGGGGTTCCCCTACGAGCAGTACTTC. The chain employs TRBV28 and TRBJ2-7, with 10 bases aligning to TRBD1. The CDR3 length is 17 residues. V was pared by 3 bases and J by 2 bases, with 10 bases of the junction left unmatched. The germline gives CDR1 MDHEN, CDR2 SYDVKM.